The 13 T cell receptor beta chains reported below all come from one sample, sequenced in a study of OX40 agonist ivuxolimab in advanced cancers. Sequencing used immunoSEQ multiplex PCR; TCRdb keeps in-frame clones, though not all of them. The data hold tens of thousands of clones, with 80% observed a single time. Sequenced material: CD4+ or CD8+ T cells sorted from blood, taken in a trial of the OX40 agonist ivuxolimab. The receptor source for this set is an adult with an advanced solid tumor such as melanoma, head and neck, liver or kidney cancer.

V and J are TRBV6-1 and TRBJ2-7; 11 bases are a match to TRBD1. The germline V gene has CDR1 MNHNS and CDR2 SASEGT. The CDR3 has 13 amino acids. Trimming took 8 bases from V and 2 from J; bases not matched to a gene: 2. CDR3 DNA: TGTGCCAGCCGGGACAGGGGGACCTACGAGCAGTACTTC. Translation gives CASRDRGTYEQYF.

This clone has only one observation. V is TRBV7-9 and J is TRBJ2-5; TRBD2 aligns across 11 bases. CDR1 is SEHNR, CDR2 FQNEAQ, per germline (reference sequence). The CDR3 is 14 residues long. The ends lost 0 bases at V and 11 bases at J; junction bases unmatched: 5. The CDR3: CASSLALAGGQQYF. The CDR3 DNA is TGTGCCAGCAGCTTAGCGCTAGCGGGAGGCCAGCAGTACTTC.

The chain couples TRBV28 to TRBJ2-7; 8 nucleotides match TRBD1. The CDR3 is 16 amino acids. Germline trimming cut 6 bases from V and 5 bases from J; bases unmatched to any gene: 15. Germline lookup yields CDR1 MDHEN and CDR2 SYDVKM. CDR3: CASSPRRAGGMDEQYF. The CDR3, as DNA: TGTGCCAGCAGCCCTAGGAGGGCAGGGGGCATGGACGAGCAGTACTTC.

The V call is TRBV5-1, the J call TRBJ2-7; TRBD1 matches at 7 bases. The germline gives CDR1 SGHRS, CDR2 YFSETQ. This CDR3 is 14 amino acids long. V shed 1 base and J 5 bases; nucleotides not matched to a gene: 6. The CDR3 loop reads CASSLLGTANEQYF. The CDR3 nucleotides read TGCGCCAGCAGCTTGCTCGGGACAGCCAACGAGCAGTACTTC.

V and J are TRBV6-6 and TRBJ2-5; TRBD2 matches at 11 bases. Germline V gene sequence: CDR1 MNHNY, CDR2 SVGAGI (reference sequence). The CDR3 extends over 16 amino acids. V lost 2 bases to trimming and J lost 2 bases; unmatched junction nucleotides: 4. The CDR3 DNA sequence: TGTGCCAGCAGTTACCCATTAGCGGGAGGGCAAGAGACCCAGTACTTC. Translated, it gives CASSYPLAGGQETQYF.

The sample holds a few counts of this clone. This rearrangement joins TRBV7-2 to TRBJ1-3, with D possibly being TRBD1 (5 bases). CDR3 length: 15 residues. Germline loops: CDR1 SGHTA, CDR2 FQGNSA. V was trimmed by 1 base and J by 4 bases, leaving 11 bases between them. The CDR3 sequence: CASSLGGSRGNTIYF. CDR3 DNA: TGTGCCAGCAGCTTAGGGGGCTCCAGGGGAAACACCATATATTTT.

The chain couples TRBV18 to TRBJ1-4, with D unresolved. The germline V gene encodes CDR1 KGHSH and CDR2 LQKENI. CDR3 length: 13 residues. The V end lost 3 bases, the J end lost 8 bases, and 10 bases lay between the germline ends. CDR3 in DNA: TGTGCCAGCTCACCCCTGGGTGGCGAAAAACTGTTTTTT. Its translation: CASSPLGGEKLFF.

The chain recombines TRBV6-5 with TRBJ1-5; no clear D gene. The germline V and J ends were trimmed by 5 bases and 5 bases, with 10 bases remaining between them. CDR1 MNHEY and CDR2 SVGAGI come from the germline V gene. The CDR3 runs to 13 residues. The CDR3 loop reads CASSQGDYQPQHF. The CDR3 nucleotides read TGTGCCAGCAGTCAAGGAGATTATCAGCCCCAGCATTTT.

The genes are TRBV28 and TRBJ2-7; D remains ambiguous. The CDR3 loop spans 13 amino acids. The V gene lost 5 bases and the J gene lost 0 bases, with 8 bases spanning the gap. In germline, CDR1 is MDHEN, CDR2 SYDVKM. The CDR3 DNA reads TGTGCCAGCAGTCGACCGAGCTCCTACGAGCAGTACTTC. The encoded protein is CASSRPSSYEQYF.

The chain is built from TRBV6-5 and TRBJ1-2; possibly TRBD1 for D (6 bases). Germline CDR1 and CDR2: MNHEY and SVGAGI. V lost 7 bases and J 6 bases, leaving 18 bases between the germline ends. CDR3 size: 14 residues. The CDR3 nucleotides are TGTGCCAGCATGGGGCAGGGGATGAAAAATGGCTACACCTTC. It is translated as CASMGQGMKNGYTF.

This clone was seen a few times. The chain joins TRBV7-2 to TRBJ2-2, with D possibly TRBD1 on 5 matching bases. The V end was cut by 5 bases, the J end by 6 bases, with 16 bases between. The CDR3 has 15 residues. Germline CDR1 is SGHTA and CDR2 is FQGNSA. The CDR3 spells CASSIEGAVSGELFF. CDR3 in DNA: TGTGCCAGCAGCATCGAAGGGGCGGTATCCGGGGAGCTGTTTTTT.

The chain joins TRBV14 to TRBJ2-6, with D hard to call. This CDR3 contains 16 residues. CDR1 and CDR2 (germline): SGHDN, FVKESK. Trimming stripped 3 bases from V and 2 bases from J, with 11 bases between. The CDR3 coding sequence is TGTGCCAGCAGCCATCTACTATCCCCTGGGGCCAACGTCCTGACTTTC. It yields the protein CASSHLLSPGANVLTF.

This clone was recorded only once. The CDR3 loop reads CASSIGSGTKNYGYTF. The DNA for the CDR3 is TGTGCCAGTAGTATAGGGTCGGGAACCAAGAACTATGGCTACACCTTC. This rearrangement joins TRBV19 to TRBJ1-2; D gene ambiguous. Germline CDR1 is LNHDA and CDR2 is SQIVND (reference sequence). Trimming shortened V by 1 base and J by 2 bases, and 14 bases separated the two germline ends. The CDR3 length is 16 residues.